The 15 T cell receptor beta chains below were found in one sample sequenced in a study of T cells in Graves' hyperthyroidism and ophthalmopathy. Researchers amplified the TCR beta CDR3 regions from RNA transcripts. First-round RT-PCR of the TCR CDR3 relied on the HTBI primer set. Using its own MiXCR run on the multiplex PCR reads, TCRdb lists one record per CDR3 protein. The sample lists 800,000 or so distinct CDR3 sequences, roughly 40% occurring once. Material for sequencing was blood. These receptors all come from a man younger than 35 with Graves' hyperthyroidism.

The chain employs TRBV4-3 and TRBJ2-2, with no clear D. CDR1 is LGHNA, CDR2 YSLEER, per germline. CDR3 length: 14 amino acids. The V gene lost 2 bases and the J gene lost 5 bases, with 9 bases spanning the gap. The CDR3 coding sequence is TGCGCCAGCAGCCAACTCACAAGGACCGGGGAGCTGTTTTTT. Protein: CASSQLTRTGELFF.

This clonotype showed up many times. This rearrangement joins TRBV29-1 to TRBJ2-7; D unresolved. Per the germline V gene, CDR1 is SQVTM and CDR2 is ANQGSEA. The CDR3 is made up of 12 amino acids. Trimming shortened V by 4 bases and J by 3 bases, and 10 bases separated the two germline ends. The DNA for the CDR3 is TGCAGCGTTGCCGACACCTACTACGAGCAGTACTTC. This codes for CSVADTYYEQYF.

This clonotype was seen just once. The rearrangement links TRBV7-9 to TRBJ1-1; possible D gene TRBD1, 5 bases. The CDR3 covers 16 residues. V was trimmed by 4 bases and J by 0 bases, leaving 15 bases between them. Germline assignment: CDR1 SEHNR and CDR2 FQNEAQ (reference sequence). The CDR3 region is CASSSTSEGMNTEAFF. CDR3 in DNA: TGTGCCAGCAGCTCCACATCAGAGGGGATGAACACTGAAGCTTTCTTT.

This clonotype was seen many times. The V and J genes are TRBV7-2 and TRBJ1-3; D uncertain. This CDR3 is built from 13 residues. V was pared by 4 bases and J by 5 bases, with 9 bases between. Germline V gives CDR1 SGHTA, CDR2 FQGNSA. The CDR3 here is CASSSQVRNTIYF. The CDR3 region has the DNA TGTGCCAGCAGCTCTCAAGTGAGAAACACCATATATTTT.

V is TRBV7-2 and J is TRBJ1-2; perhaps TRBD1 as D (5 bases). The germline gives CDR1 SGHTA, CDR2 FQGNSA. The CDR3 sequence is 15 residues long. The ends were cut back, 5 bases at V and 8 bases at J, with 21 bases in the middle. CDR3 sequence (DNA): TGTGCCAGCAGCCAGGAAGGTGGGGCGGAATGGGGCTACACCTTC. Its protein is CASSQEGGAEWGYTF.

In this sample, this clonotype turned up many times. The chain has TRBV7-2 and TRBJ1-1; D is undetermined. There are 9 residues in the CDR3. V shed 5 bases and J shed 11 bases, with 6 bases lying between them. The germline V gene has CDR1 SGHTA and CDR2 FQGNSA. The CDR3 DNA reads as TGTGCCAGCAGCCCGTGGGCTTTCTTT. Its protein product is CASSPWAFF.

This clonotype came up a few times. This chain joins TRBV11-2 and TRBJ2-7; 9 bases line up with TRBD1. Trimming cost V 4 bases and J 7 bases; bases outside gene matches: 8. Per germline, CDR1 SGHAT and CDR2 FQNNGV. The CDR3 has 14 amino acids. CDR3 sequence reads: CASSSLQGAIEQYF. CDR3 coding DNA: TGTGCCAGCAGCTCATTACAGGGGGCGATAGAGCAGTACTTC.

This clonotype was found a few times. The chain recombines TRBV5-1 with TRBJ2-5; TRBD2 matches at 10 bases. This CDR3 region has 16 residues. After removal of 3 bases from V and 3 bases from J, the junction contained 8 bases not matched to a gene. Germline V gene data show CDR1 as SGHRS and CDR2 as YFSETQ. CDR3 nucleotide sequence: TGCGCCAGCAGCTCCCCTAAAGCGGGGGGGAAAGAGACCCAGTACTTC. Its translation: CASSSPKAGGKETQYF.

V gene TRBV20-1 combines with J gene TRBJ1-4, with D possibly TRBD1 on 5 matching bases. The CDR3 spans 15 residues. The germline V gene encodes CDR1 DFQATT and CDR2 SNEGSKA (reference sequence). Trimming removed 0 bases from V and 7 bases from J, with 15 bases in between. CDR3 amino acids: CSARDWGGGGEKLFF. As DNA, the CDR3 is TGCAGTGCTAGAGATTGGGGGGGTGGAGGTGAAAAACTGTTTTTT.

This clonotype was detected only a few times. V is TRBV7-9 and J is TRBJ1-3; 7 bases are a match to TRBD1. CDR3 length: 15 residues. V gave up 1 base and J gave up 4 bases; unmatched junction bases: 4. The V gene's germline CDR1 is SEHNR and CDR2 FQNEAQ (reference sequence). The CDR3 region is CASSLVRTGGNTIYF. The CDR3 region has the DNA TGTGCCAGCAGCTTAGTACGGACAGGCGGAAACACCATATATTTT.

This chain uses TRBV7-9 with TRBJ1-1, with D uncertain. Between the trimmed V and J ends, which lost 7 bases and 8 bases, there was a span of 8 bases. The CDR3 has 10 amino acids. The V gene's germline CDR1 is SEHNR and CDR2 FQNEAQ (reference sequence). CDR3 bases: TGTGCCAGCAAAAAACAGGAAGCTTTCTTT. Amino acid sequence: CASKKQEAFF.

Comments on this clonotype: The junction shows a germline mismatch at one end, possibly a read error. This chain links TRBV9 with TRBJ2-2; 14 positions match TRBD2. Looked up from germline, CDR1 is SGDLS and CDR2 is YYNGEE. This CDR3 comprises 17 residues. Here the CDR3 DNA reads TGCGCCAGCAGCCCCCGACTAGCGGGAGGGGGGGGCGGGGAGCTGTTTTTT. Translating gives CASSPRLAGGGGGELFF.

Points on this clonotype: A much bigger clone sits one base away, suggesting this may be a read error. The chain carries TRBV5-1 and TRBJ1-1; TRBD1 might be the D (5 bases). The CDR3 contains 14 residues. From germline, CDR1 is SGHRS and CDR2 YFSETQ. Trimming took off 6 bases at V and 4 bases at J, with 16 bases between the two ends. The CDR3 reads CASTPATAITEAFF. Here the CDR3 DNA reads TGCGCCAGCACCCCCGCGACAGCAATCACTGAAGCTTTCTTT.

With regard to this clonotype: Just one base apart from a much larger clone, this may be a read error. The CDR3 DNA is TGTGCCAGTAGCCCTTGGACAGGGATGGATGAAAAACTGCTTTTT. Translating it yields CASSPWTGMDEKLLF. V usage is TRBV19 and J usage is TRBJ1-4, with TRBD1 identical over 8 bases. CDR1 is LNHDA and CDR2 is SQIVND in the germline V gene (reference sequence). The CDR3 covers 15 residues.

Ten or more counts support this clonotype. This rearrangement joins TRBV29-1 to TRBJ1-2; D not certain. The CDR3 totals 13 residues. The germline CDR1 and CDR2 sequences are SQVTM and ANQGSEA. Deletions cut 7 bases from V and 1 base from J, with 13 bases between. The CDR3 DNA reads TGCAGCGCCGAGGCCGGGTTTAACTATGGCTACACCTTC. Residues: CSAEAGFNYGYTF.